The T cell receptor (beta chain) described here comes from a study of blood T cell repertoires in COVID-19. Study context: Sample material is recorded as cDNA or gDNA derived from T cells, B-cell-depleted T cells, or PBMCs.

Assay used: immunoSEQ multiplex PCR; TCRdb lists only in-frame clones, some missing. The table lists some 200,000 clones, about 93% of them singletons. The CDR3 contains 11 residues. V lost 3 bases to trimming and J lost 4 bases, with 4 bases between them. The V call is TRBV12-3 or TRBV12-4, the J call TRBJ2-7; no firm D call. This receptor was obtained from a man in his fifties or sixties with acute or convalescent COVID-19. The specimen sequenced was peripheral blood. In DNA, the CDR3 is TGTGCCAGCAGTTTCGGGTACGAGCAGTACGTC. Amino acid sequence: CASSFGYEQYV.